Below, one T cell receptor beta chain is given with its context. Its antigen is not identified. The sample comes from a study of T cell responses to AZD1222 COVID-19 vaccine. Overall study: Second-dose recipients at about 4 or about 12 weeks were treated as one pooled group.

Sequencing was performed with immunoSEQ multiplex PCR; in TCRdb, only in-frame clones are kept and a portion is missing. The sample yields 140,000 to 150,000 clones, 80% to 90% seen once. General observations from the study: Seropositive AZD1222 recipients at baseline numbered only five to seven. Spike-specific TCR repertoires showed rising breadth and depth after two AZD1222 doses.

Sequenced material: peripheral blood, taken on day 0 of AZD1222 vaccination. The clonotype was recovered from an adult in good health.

DNA for the CDR3: TGTGCCAGCAGCCAAGATCGTAGCTCTGGGGCCAACGTCCTGACTTTC. This gives the protein CASSQDRSSGANVLTF. The genes are TRBV3-1 (or the pseudogene TRBV3-2) and TRBJ2-6; D is uncertain. Trimming removed 0 bases at V and 0 bases at J, with 6 bases between. CDR1 is LGHDT and CDR2 is YNNKEL in the germline V gene (reference sequence). The CDR3 length is 16 residues.